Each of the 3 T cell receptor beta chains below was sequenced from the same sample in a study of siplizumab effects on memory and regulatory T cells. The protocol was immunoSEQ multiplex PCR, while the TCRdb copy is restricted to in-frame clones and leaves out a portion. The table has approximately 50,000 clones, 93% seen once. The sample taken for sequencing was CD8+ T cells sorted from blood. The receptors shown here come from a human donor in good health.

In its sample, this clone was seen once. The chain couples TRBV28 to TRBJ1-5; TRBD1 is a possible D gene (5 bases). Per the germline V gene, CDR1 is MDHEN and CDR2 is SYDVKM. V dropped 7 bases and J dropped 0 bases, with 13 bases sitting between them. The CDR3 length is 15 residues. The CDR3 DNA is TGTGCCAGCATATTCAGGGAGGGTAGCAATCAGCCCCAGCATTTT. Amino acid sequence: CASIFREGSNQPQHF.

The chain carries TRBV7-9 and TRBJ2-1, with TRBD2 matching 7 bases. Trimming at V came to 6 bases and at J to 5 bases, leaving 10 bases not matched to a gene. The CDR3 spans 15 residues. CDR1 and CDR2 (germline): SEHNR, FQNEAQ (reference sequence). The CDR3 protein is CASRAGTNHHNEQFF. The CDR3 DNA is TGTGCCAGCAGGGCCGGGACTAACCATCACAATGAGCAGTTCTTC.

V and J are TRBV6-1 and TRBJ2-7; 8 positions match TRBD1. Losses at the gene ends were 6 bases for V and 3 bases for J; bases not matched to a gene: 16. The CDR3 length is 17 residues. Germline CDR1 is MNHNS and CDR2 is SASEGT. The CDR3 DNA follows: TGTGCCAGCAGCGAATATACCCCGGGACAGGTCTTCTACGAGCAGTACTTC. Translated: CASSEYTPGQVFYEQYF.